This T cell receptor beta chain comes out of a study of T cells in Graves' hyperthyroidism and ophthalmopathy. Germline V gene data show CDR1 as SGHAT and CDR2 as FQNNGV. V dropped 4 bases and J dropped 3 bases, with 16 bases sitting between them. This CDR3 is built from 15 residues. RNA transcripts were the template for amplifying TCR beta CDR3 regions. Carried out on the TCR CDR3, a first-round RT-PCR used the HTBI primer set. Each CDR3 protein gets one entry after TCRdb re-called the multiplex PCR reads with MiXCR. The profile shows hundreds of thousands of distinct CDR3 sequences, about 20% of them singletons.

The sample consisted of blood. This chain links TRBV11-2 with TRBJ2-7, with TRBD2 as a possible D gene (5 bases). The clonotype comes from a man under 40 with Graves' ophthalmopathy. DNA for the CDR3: TGTGCCAGCAGCTCCCCCCTAGGGAGAGTCTACGAGCAGTACTTC. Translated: CASSSPLGRVYEQYF.